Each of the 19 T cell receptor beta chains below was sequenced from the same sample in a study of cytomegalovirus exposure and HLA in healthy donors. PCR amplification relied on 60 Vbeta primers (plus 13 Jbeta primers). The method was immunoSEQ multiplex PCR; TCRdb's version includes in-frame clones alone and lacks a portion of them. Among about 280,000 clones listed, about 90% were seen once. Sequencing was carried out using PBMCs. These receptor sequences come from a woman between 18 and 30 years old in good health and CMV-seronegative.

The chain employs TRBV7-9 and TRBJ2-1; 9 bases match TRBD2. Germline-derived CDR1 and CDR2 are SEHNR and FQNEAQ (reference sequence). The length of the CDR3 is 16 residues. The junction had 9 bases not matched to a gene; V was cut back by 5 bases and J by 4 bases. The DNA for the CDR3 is TGTGCCAGCAGCGGAGTGGGTAGCGGGGGATACAATGAGCAGTTCTTC. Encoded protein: CASSGVGSGGYNEQFF.

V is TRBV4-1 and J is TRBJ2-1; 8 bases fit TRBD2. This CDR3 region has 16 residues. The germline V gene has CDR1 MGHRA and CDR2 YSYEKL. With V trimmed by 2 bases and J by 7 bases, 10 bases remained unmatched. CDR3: CASSQFGGGRGNEQFF. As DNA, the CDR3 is TGCGCCAGCAGCCAATTCGGCGGGGGGCGGGGGAATGAGCAGTTCTTC.

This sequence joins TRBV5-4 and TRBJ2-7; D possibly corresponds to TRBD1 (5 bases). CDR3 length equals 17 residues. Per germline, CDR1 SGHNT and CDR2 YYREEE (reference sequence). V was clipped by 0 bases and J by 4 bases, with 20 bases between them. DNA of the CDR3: TGTGCCAGCAGCTTGGCCAACGCCCAGGGCGAGATATACGAGCAGTACTTC. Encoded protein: CASSLANAQGEIYEQYF.

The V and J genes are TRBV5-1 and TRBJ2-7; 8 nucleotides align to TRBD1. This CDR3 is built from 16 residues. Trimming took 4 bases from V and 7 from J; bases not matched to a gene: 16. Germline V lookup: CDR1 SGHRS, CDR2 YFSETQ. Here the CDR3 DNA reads TGCGCCAGCAGCGAAATGTCGACAGGGGACTTTCCAGAGCAGTACTTC. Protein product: CASSEMSTGDFPEQYF. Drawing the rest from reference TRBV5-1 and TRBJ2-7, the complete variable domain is KAGVTQTPRYLIKTRGQQVTLSCSPISGHRSVSWYQQTPGQGLQFLFEYFSETQRNKGNFPGRFSGRQFSNSRSEMNVSTLELGDSALYLCASSEMSTGDFPEQYFGPGTRLTVT.

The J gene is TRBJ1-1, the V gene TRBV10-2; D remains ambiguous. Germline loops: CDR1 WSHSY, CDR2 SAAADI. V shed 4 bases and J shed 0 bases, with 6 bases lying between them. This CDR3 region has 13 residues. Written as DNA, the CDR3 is TGCGCCAGCAGTGGCTCGGTGAACACTGAAGCTTTCTTT. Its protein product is CASSGSVNTEAFF.

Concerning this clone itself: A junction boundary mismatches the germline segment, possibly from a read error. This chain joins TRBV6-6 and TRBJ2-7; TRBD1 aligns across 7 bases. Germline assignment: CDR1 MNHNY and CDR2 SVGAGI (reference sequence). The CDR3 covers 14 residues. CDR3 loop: CASTQGGGTYEQYF. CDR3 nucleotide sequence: TGTGCCAGCACCCAAGGGGGCGGTACCTACGAGCAGTACTTT.

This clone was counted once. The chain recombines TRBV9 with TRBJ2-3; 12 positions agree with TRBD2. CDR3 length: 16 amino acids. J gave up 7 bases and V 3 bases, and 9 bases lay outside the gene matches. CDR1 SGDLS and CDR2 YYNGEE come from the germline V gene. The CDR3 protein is CASSDRLAGAPNTQYF. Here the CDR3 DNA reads TGTGCCAGCAGCGACAGACTAGCGGGGGCCCCTAATACGCAGTATTTT.

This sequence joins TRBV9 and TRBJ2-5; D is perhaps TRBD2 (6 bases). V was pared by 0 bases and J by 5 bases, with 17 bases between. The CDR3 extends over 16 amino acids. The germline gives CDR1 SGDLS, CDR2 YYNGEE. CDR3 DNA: TGTGCCAGCAGCGTAGTTGCGGGGTTGGAAGGGGAGACCCAGTACTTC. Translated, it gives CASSVVAGLEGETQYF.

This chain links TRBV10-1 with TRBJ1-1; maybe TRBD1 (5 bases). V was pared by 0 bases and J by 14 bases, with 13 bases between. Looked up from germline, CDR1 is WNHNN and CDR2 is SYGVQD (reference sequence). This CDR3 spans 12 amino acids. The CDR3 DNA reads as TGCGCCAGCAGTGAGTCCCCGGACACGCAATTCTTT. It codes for CASSESPDTQFF.

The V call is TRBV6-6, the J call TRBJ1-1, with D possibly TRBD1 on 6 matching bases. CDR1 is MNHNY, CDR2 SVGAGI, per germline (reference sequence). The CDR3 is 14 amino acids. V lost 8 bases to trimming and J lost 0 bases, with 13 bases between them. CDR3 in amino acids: CASQKGDMNTEAFF. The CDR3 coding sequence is TGTGCCAGCCAGAAGGGGGACATGAACACTGAAGCTTTCTTT.

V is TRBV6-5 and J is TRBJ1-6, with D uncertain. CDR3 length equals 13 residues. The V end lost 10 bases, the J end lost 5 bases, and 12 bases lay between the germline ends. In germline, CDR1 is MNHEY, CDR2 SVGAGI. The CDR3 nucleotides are TGTGCCACCGAAGAAACAGATAATTCACCCCTCCACTTT. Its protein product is CATEETDNSPLHF.

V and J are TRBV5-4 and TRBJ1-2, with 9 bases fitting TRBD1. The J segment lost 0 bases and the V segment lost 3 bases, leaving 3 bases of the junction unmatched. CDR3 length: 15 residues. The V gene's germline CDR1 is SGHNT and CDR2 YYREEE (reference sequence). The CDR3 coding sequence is TGTGCCAGCAGCTCTGGGGACAGGGCTAACTATGGCTACACCTTC. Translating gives CASSSGDRANYGYTF.

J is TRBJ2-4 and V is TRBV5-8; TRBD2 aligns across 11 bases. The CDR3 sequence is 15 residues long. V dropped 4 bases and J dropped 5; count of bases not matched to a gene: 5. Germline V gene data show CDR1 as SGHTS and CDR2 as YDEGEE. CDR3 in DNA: TGTGCCAGCAGCATACTAGCGGGGGACGAAAACATTCAGTACTTC. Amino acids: CASSILAGDENIQYF.

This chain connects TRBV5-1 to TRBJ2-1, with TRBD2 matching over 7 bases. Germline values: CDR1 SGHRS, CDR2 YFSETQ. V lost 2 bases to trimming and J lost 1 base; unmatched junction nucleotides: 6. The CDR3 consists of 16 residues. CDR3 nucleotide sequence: TGCGCCAGCAGCTTCGGTAGCGGGTTTTCCTACAATGAGCAGTTCTTC. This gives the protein CASSFGSGFSYNEQFF.

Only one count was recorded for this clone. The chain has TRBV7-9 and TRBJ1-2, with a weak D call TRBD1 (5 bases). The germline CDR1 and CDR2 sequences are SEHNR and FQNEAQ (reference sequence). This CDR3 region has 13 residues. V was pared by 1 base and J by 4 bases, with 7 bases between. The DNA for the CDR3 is TGTGCCAGCAGCTTAGGCGACAGCTATGGCTACACCTTC. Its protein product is CASSLGDSYGYTF.

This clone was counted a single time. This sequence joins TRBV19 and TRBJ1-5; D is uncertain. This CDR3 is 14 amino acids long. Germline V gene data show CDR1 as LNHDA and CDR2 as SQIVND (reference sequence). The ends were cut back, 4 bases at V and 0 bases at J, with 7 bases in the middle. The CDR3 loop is CASSREYSNQPQHF. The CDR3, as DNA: TGTGCCAGTAGTAGGGAGTATAGCAATCAGCCCCAGCATTTT. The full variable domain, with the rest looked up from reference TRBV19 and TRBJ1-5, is DGGITQSPKYLFRKEGQNVTLSCEQNLNHDAMYWYRQDPGQGLRLIYYSQIVNDFQKGDIAEGYSVSREKKESFPLTVTSAQKNPTAFYLCASSREYSNQPQHFGDGTRLSIL.

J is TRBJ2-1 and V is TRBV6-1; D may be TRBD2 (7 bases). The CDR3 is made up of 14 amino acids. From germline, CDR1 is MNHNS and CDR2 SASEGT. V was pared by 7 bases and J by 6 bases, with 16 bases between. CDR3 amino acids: CASTAGGPSNEQFF. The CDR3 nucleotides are TGTGCCAGCACCGCCGGGGGGCCTTCCAATGAGCAGTTCTTC.

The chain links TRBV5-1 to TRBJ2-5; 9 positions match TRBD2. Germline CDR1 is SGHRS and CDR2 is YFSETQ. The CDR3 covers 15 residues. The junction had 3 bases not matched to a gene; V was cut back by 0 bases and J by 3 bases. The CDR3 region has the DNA TGCGCCAGCAGCTTGGAGGCTAGCGGGGAAGAGACCCAGTACTTC. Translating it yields CASSLEASGEETQYF.

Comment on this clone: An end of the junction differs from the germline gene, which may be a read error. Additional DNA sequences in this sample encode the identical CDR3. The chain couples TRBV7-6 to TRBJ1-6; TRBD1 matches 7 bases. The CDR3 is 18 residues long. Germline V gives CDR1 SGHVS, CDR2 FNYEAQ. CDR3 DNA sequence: TGTGCCAGCAGCCTTCGGAGAGGGGGCGAATCCTATAATTCCCCCCTCCACTTT. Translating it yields CASSLRRGGESYNSPLHF.